Below, 13 T cell receptor beta chains from the same sample are listed, as sequenced in a study of shared clonotypes between healthy human individuals. Clones were read by immunoSEQ multiplex PCR, and TCRdb kept only the in-frame ones, dropping some. Here the sample spans 730,000 or so clones, 55% to 75% being singletons. Material for sequencing was memory CD4+ T cells sorted from blood. Sample subset: CD45RA-negative fraction. The receptors were sampled from a woman aged 25-40 years in good health.

The rearrangement links TRBV29-1 to TRBJ1-5; possible D gene TRBD1, 5 bases. Looked up from germline, CDR1 is SQVTM and CDR2 is ANQGSEA. V was pared by 0 bases and J by 1 base, with 25 bases between. The CDR3 is 20 residues long. The CDR3 loop reads CSVEDAGGMKVPWSNQPQHF. The CDR3, as DNA: TGCAGCGTTGAAGATGCGGGGGGGATGAAAGTACCCTGGAGCAATCAGCCCCAGCATTTT. The full variable domain, rest sourced from reference TRBV29-1 and TRBJ1-5, is SAVISQKPSRDICQRGTSLTIQCQVDSQVTMMFWYRQQPGQSLTLIATANQGSEATYESGFVIDKFPISRPNLTFSTLTVSNMSPEDSSIYLCSVEDAGGMKVPWSNQPQHFGDGTRLSIL.

J is TRBJ1-4 and V is TRBV2; 7 bases are a match to TRBD1. Trimming removed 6 bases from V and 10 bases from J; junction bases left unmatched: 14. Germline values: CDR1 SNHLY, CDR2 FYNNEI. The CDR3 spans 15 residues. CDR3 DNA sequence: TGTGCCAGCAGGCCCCGACAGGGCGGATTCGGAAAACTGTTTTTT. Translated, it gives CASRPRQGGFGKLFF.

V gene TRBV7-2 combines with J gene TRBJ2-2; 12 positions agree with TRBD1. Per germline, CDR1 SGHTA and CDR2 FQGNSA. The CDR3 sequence is 16 residues long. After removal of 1 base from V and 7 bases from J, the junction contained 4 bases not matched to a gene. The CDR3 spells CASSLGGQGAVGELFF. The CDR3 bases are TGTGCCAGCAGCTTAGGGGGACAGGGGGCGGTCGGGGAGCTGTTTTTT.

The table lists this clone with a few counts. The chain combines TRBV6-5 with TRBJ1-4; 7 nucleotides agree with TRBD1. Unmatched junction bases numbered 3, after V lost 6 bases and J lost 5 bases. The CDR3 runs 13 residues. The V gene's germline CDR1 is MNHEY and CDR2 SVGAGI. The chain's CDR3 is CASSQTGNEKLFF. The CDR3 DNA reads TGTGCCAGCAGCCAGACAGGGAATGAAAAACTGTTTTTT.

The chain carries TRBV6-6 and TRBJ2-7; no clear D. V was trimmed by 7 bases and J by 2 bases, leaving 18 bases between them. There are 15 residues in the CDR3. Germline CDR1 and CDR2: MNHNY and SVGAGI (reference sequence). The CDR3 DNA follows: TGTGCCAGCACCCCATCGGGCAAGTCCCCCTACGAGCAGTACTTC. Protein product: CASTPSGKSPYEQYF.

This clone was picked up a small number of times. The genes are TRBV5-1 and TRBJ1-4, with 11 positions matching TRBD1. V was pared by 3 bases and J by 0 bases, with 10 bases of the junction left unmatched. This CDR3 has 19 amino acids. Per the germline V gene, CDR1 is SGHRS and CDR2 is YFSETQ. Written as DNA, the CDR3 is TGCGCCAGCAGCTCAGGAGGGACAGGGGGGAGATCAACTAATGAAAAACTGTTTTTT. This translates into CASSSGGTGGRSTNEKLFF.

This clone turned up a few times. This chain connects TRBV5-1 to TRBJ2-1; D possibly corresponds to TRBD2 (6 bases). CDR3 length: 12 amino acids. V was clipped by 4 bases and J by 4 bases, with 6 bases between them. Germline V CDR1 and CDR2: SGHRS, YFSETQ. In nucleotides, the CDR3 is TGCGCCAGCAGCCGGGGGTACAATGAGCAGTTCTTC. Translating gives CASSRGYNEQFF.

The chain is built from TRBV27 and TRBJ1-3; the D is unclear. The CDR3 sequence is 12 residues long. CDR1 and CDR2 (germline): MNHEY, SMNVEV (reference sequence). The ends were cut back, 7 bases at V and 0 bases at J, with 4 bases in the middle. This CDR3 is CASTLSGNTIYF. Here the CDR3 DNA reads TGTGCCAGCACCCTCTCTGGAAACACCATATATTTT.

V gene TRBV2 combines with J gene TRBJ1-1; the D is unclear. V was shortened by 3 bases and J by 3 bases, with 11 bases between the two germline ends. Germline loops: CDR1 SNHLY, CDR2 FYNNEI. This CDR3 is 14 amino acids long. CDR3 loop: CASSEGGWDTEAFF. The CDR3 bases are TGTGCCAGCAGTGAGGGAGGTTGGGACACTGAAGCTTTCTTT.

This clone was seen just once. The V call is TRBV6-5, the J call TRBJ1-1, with D unresolved. The V and J ends lost 8 bases and 4 bases respectively, with 11 bases between them. Germline-derived CDR1 and CDR2 are MNHEY and SVGAGI. This CDR3 comprises 12 residues. Here the CDR3 DNA reads TGTGCCAGCTACAGCCTGGGCACTGAAGCTTTCTTT. It encodes CASYSLGTEAFF.

A single count supports this clone. The rearrangement joins TRBV2 to TRBJ2-7; D is unclear. The CDR3 extends over 13 amino acids. The V and J ends lost 6 bases and 3 bases respectively, with 12 bases between them. Germline-derived CDR1 and CDR2 are SNHLY and FYNNEI. CDR3 bases: TGTGCCAGCAGGTCTGTTCCTATCTACGAGCAGTACTTC. This gives the protein CASRSVPIYEQYF.

The chain carries TRBV29-1 and TRBJ2-3, with D uncertain. The germline gives CDR1 SQVTM, CDR2 ANQGSEA. The CDR3 has 12 residues. The V end was cut by 5 bases, the J end by 3 bases, with 9 bases between. The CDR3 DNA reads TGCAGCGTTCTGTCCGGGACAGATACGCAGTATTTT. This translates into CSVLSGTDTQYF.

The chain uses TRBV2 and TRBJ2-3, with 8 bases aligning to TRBD2. This CDR3 comprises 13 residues. Germline loops: CDR1 SNHLY, CDR2 FYNNEI. The J segment lost 3 bases and the V segment lost 7 bases, leaving 3 bases of the junction unmatched. The CDR3 nucleotides read TGTGCCAGCAAGCGGGAGCGGACAGATACGCAGTATTTT. Protein product: CASKRERTDTQYF.